This TCR beta chain emerged from a study of early T cells in non-severe SARS-CoV-2 infection. Turning to the study itself: RNA in bulk from unsorted whole blood was sequenced, and chains were unpaired.

The ends were cut back, 5 bases at V and 8 bases at J, with 28 bases in the middle. The CDR3 extends over 18 amino acids. The germline V gene has CDR1 DFQATT and CDR2 SNEGSKA (reference sequence). As part of library construction, unique molecular identifiers were attached to individual cDNA molecules. TCRdb reanalysed the 5' RACE reads using MiXCR and keeps one entry per CDR3 protein. The table records 65,000 to 85,000 distinct CDR3 sequences, roughly 16% of them present only once. Findings and limits, study-wide: Anti-spike CD8 specificities were favored by VDJdb matching, whose results missed private and CD4 specificities.

With respect to this clonotype: Its antigen is still unknown.

This TCR was sampled from an adult who was a healthcare worker with PCR-confirmed SARS-CoV-2 infection or an uninfected control (not recorded which). Sequencing input: whole blood. This chain joins TRBV20-1 and TRBJ1-6, with a weak D call TRBD1 (6 bases). The CDR3 coding sequence is TGCAGTGCTGCTCACCCGGGGGGCGTTTGGGGTGCGGATTCACCCCTCCACTTT. This sequence encodes CSAAHPGGVWGADSPLHF.